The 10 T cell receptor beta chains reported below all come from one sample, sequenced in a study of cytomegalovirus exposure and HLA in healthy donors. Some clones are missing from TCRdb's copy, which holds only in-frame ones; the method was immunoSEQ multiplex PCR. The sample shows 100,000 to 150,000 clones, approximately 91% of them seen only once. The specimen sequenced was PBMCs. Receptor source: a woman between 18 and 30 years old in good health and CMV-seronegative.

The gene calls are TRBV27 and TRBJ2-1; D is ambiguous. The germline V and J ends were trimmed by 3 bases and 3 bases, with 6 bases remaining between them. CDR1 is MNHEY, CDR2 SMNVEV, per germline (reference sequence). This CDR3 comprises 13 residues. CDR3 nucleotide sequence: TGTGCCAGCAGTTTTACGGTCTACAATGAGCAGTTCTTC. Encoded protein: CASSFTVYNEQFF.

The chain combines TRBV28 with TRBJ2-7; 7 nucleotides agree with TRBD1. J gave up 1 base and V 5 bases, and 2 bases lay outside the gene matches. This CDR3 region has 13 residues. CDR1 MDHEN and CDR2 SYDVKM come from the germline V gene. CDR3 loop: CASSGDSSYEQYF. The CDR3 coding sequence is TGTGCCAGCAGTGGGGACAGTTCCTACGAGCAGTACTTC.

CDR3 amino acids: CASSLSPGLAGGSDTQYF. CDR3 sequence (DNA): TGTGCCAGCAGTCTCTCGCCTGGACTAGCGGGAGGCTCAGATACGCAGTATTTT. V gene TRBV28 combines with J gene TRBJ2-3; TRBD2 matches at 14 bases. Trimming at V came to 5 bases and at J to 4 bases, leaving 11 bases not matched to a gene. Germline V gene lookup returns CDR1 MDHEN and CDR2 SYDVKM. The CDR3 consists of 18 residues.

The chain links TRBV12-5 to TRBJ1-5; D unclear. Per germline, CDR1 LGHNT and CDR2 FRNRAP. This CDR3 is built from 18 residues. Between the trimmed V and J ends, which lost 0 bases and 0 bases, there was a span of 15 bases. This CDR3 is CASGLVRSRDFSNQPQHF. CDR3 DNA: TGTGCTAGTGGTTTGGTACGGTCCCGGGATTTTAGCAATCAGCCCCAGCATTTT. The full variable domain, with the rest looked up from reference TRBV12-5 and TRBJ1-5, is DARVTQTPRHKVTEMGQEVTMRCQPILGHNTVFWYRQTMMQGLELLAYFRNRAPLDDSGMPKDRFSAEMPDATLATLKIQPSEPRDSAVYFCASGLVRSRDFSNQPQHFGDGTRLSIL.

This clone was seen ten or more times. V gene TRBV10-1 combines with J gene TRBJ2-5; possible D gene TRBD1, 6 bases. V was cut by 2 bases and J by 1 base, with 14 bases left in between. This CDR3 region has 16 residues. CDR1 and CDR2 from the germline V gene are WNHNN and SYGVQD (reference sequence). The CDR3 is CASSEQNTGIQETQYF. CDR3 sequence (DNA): TGCGCCAGCAGTGAGCAGAATACAGGGATCCAAGAGACCCAGTACTTC.

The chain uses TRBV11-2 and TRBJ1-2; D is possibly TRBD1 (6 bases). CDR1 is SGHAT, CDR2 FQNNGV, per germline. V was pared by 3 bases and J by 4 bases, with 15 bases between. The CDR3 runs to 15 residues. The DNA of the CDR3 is TGTGCCAGCAGCTTCCGACAGGAGGTGATCTATGGCTACACCTTC. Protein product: CASSFRQEVIYGYTF.

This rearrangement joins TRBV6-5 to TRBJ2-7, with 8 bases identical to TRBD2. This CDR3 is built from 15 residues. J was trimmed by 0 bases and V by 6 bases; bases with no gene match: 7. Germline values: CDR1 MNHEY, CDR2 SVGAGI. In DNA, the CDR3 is TGTGCCAGCAGCGTAGCTAGCGGGTCCTCCTACGAGCAGTACTTC. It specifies CASSVASGSSYEQYF.

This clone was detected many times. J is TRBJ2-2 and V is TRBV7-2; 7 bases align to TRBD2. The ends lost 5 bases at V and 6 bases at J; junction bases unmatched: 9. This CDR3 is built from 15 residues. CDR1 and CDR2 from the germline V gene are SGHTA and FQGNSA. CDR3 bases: TGTGCCAGCAGCCCCAATGGACTAGGGGCCGGGGAGCTGTTTTTT. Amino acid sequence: CASSPNGLGAGELFF.

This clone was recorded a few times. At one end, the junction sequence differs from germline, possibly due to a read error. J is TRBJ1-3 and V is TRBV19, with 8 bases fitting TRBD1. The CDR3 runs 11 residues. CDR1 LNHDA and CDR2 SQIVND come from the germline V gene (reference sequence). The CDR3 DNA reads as TGTGCCAGTAGTACGACGCGGGACAGGTCCTTT. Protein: CASSTTRDRSF.

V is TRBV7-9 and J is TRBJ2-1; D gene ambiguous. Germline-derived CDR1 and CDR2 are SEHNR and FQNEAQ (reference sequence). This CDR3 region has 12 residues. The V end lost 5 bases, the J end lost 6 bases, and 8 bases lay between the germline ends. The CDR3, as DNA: TGTGCCAGCAGCCCTGACTTCAATGAGCAGTTCTTC. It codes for CASSPDFNEQFF.